This TCR beta chain derives from a study of multiple sclerosis patients with progressive multifocal leukoencephalopathy. Notes on the study in general: No common TRBV or TRBJ usage or pairing appeared at PML.

Specified time point: before natalizumab initiation. T0 refers to blood drawn before natalizumab was first infused. Only in-frame clones appear in the TCRdb table, and some are missing; sequencing was by immunoSEQ multiplex PCR. The sample yields under 40,000 clones, around 93% seen once. In its sample, this clone was seen once. Antigen unknown. An end of the junction does not agree with germline; a read error may underlie this. Germline V lookup: CDR1 SGHDT, CDR2 YYEEEE. The CDR3 contains 12 residues. The sample was PBMCs. The source is a man aged 25-40 years with multiple sclerosis. The chain uses TRBV5-6 and TRBJ2-7; 11 bases fit TRBD1. The CDR3 reads CASSSLGQGANF. The DNA of the CDR3 is TGTGCCAGCAGCTCGCTAGGACAGGGGGCTAACTTC. The variable domain in full, with the rest retrieved from reference TRBV5-6 and TRBJ2-7, is DAGVTQSPTHLIKTRGQQVTLRCSPKSGHDTVSWYQQALGQGPQFIFQYYEEEERQRGNFPDRFSGHQFPNYSSELNVNALLLGDSALYLCASSSLGQGANFGPGTRLTVT.